These 5 T cell receptor beta chains were sequenced from one sample in a study of T-cell reconstitution after alpha-beta-depleted transplantation in children. Molecular barcoding with unique molecular identifiers was used for the TCRbeta library. TCRdb re-called the PCR reads with MiXCR, one entry per CDR3 protein. The sample records about 400,000 distinct CDR3 sequences, 20% being singletons. The sample was PBMCs from the stem cell graft donor, taken from the stem cell graft. The receptors were gathered from a human donor who donated a stem cell graft to a child with acute myeloid leukemia.

The V and J genes are TRBV4-3 and TRBJ2-1; 14 bases agree with TRBD2. Germline CDR1 LGHNA, CDR2 YSLEER. This CDR3 has 18 amino acids. Losses at the gene ends were 0 bases for V and 7 bases for J; bases not matched to a gene: 8. DNA for the CDR3: TGCGCCAGCAGCCAAGATCGACTAGCGGGAGGGTTTAGGAATGAGCAGTTCTTC. Residues: CASSQDRLAGGFRNEQFF.

This clonotype has more than one count but fewer than ten. V is TRBV28 and J is TRBJ2-3; 7 positions match TRBD1. Looked up from germline, CDR1 is MDHEN and CDR2 is SYDVKM. This CDR3 has 16 residues. V gave up 6 bases and J gave up 0 bases; unmatched junction bases: 9. The CDR3 spells CASSRILGQSTDTQYF. The DNA of the CDR3 is TGTGCCAGCAGCCGTATCCTGGGACAGAGCACAGATACGCAGTATTTT. The variable domain in full, with the rest retrieved from reference TRBV28 and TRBJ2-3, is DVKVTQSSRYLVKRTGEKVFLECVQDMDHENMFWYRQDPGLGLRLIYFSYDVKMKEKGDIPEGYSVSREKKERFSLILESASTNQTSMYLCASSRILGQSTDTQYFGPGTRLTVL.

In this sample, this clonotype turned up many times. This chain uses TRBV6-1 with TRBJ2-6; maybe TRBD1 (6 bases). Germline V gene data show CDR1 as MNHNS and CDR2 as SASEGT. The CDR3 has 15 amino acids. The V end lost 6 bases, the J end lost 7 bases, and 16 bases lay between the germline ends. CDR3 in amino acids: CASSLGAGEANVLTF. CDR3 nucleotides: TGTGCCAGCAGCCTCGGGGCAGGGGAAGCCAACGTCCTGACTTTC.

The V call is TRBV12-3 or TRBV12-4, the J call TRBJ2-7; D gene unclear. The V and J ends lost 7 bases and 5 bases respectively, with 15 bases between them. The CDR3 loop spans 13 amino acids. The CDR3 DNA sequence: TGTGCCAGCACAGGTGCCCCCTTTGACGAGCAGTACTTC. It specifies CASTGAPFDEQYF.

The table lists this clonotype with a count of one. The chain recombines TRBV2 with TRBJ2-7; 11 positions agree with TRBD2. The CDR3 runs to 14 residues. Germline trimming cut 5 bases from V and 6 bases from J; bases unmatched to any gene: 6. Germline CDR1 and CDR2: SNHLY and FYNNEI. CDR3 region: CASSTSGSRGEQYF. CDR3 DNA sequence: TGTGCCAGCAGTACTAGCGGGAGTCGGGGCGAGCAGTACTTC.